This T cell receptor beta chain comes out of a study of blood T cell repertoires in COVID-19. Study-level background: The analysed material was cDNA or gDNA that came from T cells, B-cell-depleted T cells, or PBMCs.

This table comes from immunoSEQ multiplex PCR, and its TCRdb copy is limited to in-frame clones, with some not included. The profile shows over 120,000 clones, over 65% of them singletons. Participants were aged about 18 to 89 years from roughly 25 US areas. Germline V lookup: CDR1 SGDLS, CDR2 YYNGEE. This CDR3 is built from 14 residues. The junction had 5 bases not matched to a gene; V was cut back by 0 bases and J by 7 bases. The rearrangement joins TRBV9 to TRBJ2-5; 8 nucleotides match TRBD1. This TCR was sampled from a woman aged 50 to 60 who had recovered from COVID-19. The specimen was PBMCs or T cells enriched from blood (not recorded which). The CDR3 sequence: CASSVASGGGTQYF. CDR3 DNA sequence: TGTGCCAGCAGCGTAGCCTCAGGGGGCGGGACCCAGTACTTC.